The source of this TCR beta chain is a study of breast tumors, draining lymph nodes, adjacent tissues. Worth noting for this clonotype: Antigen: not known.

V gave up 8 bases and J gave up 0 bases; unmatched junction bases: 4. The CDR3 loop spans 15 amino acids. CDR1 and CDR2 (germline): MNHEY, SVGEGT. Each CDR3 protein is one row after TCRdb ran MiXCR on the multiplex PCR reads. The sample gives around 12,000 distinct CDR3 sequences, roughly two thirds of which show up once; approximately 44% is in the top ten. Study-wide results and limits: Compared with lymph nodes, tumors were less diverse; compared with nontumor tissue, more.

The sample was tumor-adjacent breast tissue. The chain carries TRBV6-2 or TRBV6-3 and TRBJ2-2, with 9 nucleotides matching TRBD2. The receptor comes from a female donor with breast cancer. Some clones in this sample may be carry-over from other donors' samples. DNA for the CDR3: TGTGCCAGCCTTGGACTAGCGTCGAACACCGGGGAGCTGTTTTTT. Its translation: CASLGLASNTGELFF.